A selection of T cell receptor beta chains follows, all from one sample in a study of cytomegalovirus exposure and HLA in healthy donors. The assay was immunoSEQ multiplex PCR, and TCRdb's table has in-frame clones only and misses some. The sample table sets out 150,000 or so clones. Sequencing was performed on PBMCs. Every receptor here comes from a man in his late teens or twenties in good health and CMV-seronegative. CDR3s include the opening cysteine and the closing phenylalanine or tryptophan. The order of the fields is V gene, J gene, D gene, CDR3 DNA, CDR3 protein. The D gene is left open where the match is weak.

V: TRBV7-3
J: TRBJ2-3
D: NA
DNA: TGTGCCAGCAGCTTAAGCGCTAGCGCAGATACGCAGTATTTT
CDR3: CASSLSASADTQYF

V: TRBV30
J: TRBJ1-5
D: NA
DNA: TGTGCCTGGGGCCCCCGGTCGGGGGGCGCGGGGCAGCCCCAGCATTTT
CDR3: CAWGPRSGGAGQPQHF

V: TRBV5-1
J: TRBJ2-1
D: TRBD2
DNA: TGCGCCAGCAGCTTGGTTGGTGGGGGGGGGAGAGACGATGAGCAGTTCTTC
CDR3: CASSLVGGGGRDDEQFF

V: TRBV14
J: TRBJ2-2
D: TRBD2
DNA: TGTGCCAGCAGCCCAGCGGCGGGAGCCGTCACCGGGGAGCTGTTTTTT
CDR3: CASSPAAGAVTGELFF

V: TRBV10-3
J: TRBJ2-7
D: TRBD1
DNA: TGTGCCATCGCGACAGGGGTGCAGGACGAGCAGTACTTC
CDR3: CAIATGVQDEQYF

V: TRBV29-1
J: TRBJ2-5
D: TRBD2
DNA: TGCAGCGTTGAAGGAAGGGGACTAGACGGGACCCAGTACTTC
CDR3: CSVEGRGLDGTQYF

V: TRBV28
J: TRBJ2-3
D: TRBD1
DNA: TGTGCCAGCAGCTATAACAGGGGGTTCGGCCCAGATACGCAGTATTTT
CDR3: CASSYNRGFGPDTQYF

V: TRBV4-2
J: TRBJ1-1
D: TRBD1
DNA: TGTGCCAGCAGCTTGTCGGGACAGGGGGCCAAGTACACTGAAGCTTTCTTT
CDR3: CASSLSGQGAKYTEAFF

V: TRBV7-9
J: TRBJ2-3
D: TRBD2
DNA: TGTGCCAGCAGCCTATCTAGCGGAGGTAGCACAGATACGCAGTATTTT
CDR3: CASSLSSGGSTDTQYF

V: TRBV25-1
J: TRBJ2-1
D: NA
DNA: TGTGCCAGCAGTGAATTCGGGGATGAGCAGTTCTTC
CDR3: CASSEFGDEQFF

V: TRBV9
J: TRBJ1-4
D: NA
DNA: TGTGCCAGCCGAAAGGGACTGACGAATGAAAAACTGTTTTTT
CDR3: CASRKGLTNEKLFF

V: TRBV28
J: TRBJ1-5
D: NA
DNA: TGTGCCAGCAGTTTAGGGCAGACCCCCAGGCCCCAGCATTTT
CDR3: CASSLGQTPRPQHF

V: TRBV7-9
J: TRBJ1-1
D: TRBD1
DNA: TGTGCCAGCAGCACCGACAGGGTAAGCTTCTTT
CDR3: CASSTDRVSFF

V: TRBV28
J: TRBJ2-7
D: TRBD2
DNA: TGTGCCAGCAGTCGGACTAGCGGGGGGAGTCACGAGCAGTACTTC
CDR3: CASSRTSGGSHEQYF